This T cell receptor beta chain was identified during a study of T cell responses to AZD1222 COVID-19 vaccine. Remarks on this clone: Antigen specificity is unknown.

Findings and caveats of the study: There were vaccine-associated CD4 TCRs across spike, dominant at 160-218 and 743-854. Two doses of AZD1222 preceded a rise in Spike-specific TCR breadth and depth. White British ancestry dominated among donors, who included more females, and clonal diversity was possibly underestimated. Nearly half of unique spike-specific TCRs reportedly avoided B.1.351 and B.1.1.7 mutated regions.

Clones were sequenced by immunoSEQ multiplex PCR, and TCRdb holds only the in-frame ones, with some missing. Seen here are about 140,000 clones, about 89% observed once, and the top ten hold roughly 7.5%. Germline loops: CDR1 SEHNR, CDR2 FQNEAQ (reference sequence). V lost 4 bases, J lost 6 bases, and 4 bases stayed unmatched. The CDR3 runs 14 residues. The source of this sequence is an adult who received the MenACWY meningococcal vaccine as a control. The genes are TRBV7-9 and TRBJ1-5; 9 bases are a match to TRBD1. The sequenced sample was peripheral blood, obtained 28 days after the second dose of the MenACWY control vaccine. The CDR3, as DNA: TGTGCCAGCAGCTCGGGACAGGGAAGTCAGCCCCAGCATTTT. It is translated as CASSSGQGSQPQHF.